This T cell receptor (beta chain) derives from a study of T cells in Graves' hyperthyroidism and ophthalmopathy. Overall study results and limits: The model forecast ophthalmopathy, anticipating it by a median approximately 6.2 months before onset.

At least ten counts were recorded for this clonotype. Its target is not known. The source material, RNA transcripts, was used to amplify TCR beta CDR3 regions. TCR CDR3 underwent first-round RT-PCR with the HTBI primer set. MiXCR was run by TCRdb on the multiplex PCR reads, yielding one entry per CDR3 protein. In the table there are over 700,000 distinct CDR3 sequences, 35% of which are singletons. The CDR3 is 16 residues long. V lost 6 bases and J 8 bases, leaving 20 bases between the germline ends. Those with hyperthyroidism were 18 to 65 years old, newly diagnosed, and ill for under 2 months. Diagnoses were established using clinical symptoms, serum thyroxine and TRAb, thyroid ultrasound and orbital computed tomography. Out of roughly 10 ml of fresh peripheral blood came the PBMCs.

The V gene is TRBV12-3 or TRBV12-4, the J gene TRBJ1-6, with a tentative D call TRBD1 (6 bases). The sequence was collected from a woman aged 40 to 50 with Graves' hyperthyroidism. The specimen was blood. The CDR3: CASSPGEQLGYSPLHF. The CDR3 DNA sequence: TGTGCCAGCAGCCCAGGGGAGCAGTTGGGGTATTCACCCCTCCACTTT.